This TCR beta chain was sequenced during a study of blood T cell repertoires in COVID-19. The wider study: Acute-phase and convalescent COVID-19 samples originated in the United States, Italy and Spain.

The V and J ends lost 0 bases and 6 bases respectively, with 14 bases between them. CDR1 is SGHRS, CDR2 YFSETQ, per germline. The CDR3 is 15 residues long. Generated by immunoSEQ multiplex PCR, the TCRdb table keeps only in-frame clones and is missing some. The sample yields over 100,000 clones, around nine tenths seen once. The origin of this receptor is a man aged 55 to 70 with COVID-19, enrolled during active disease. The sequenced material came from peripheral blood. The rearrangement joins TRBV5-1 to TRBJ2-3; D unclear. CDR3 DNA sequence: TGCGCCAGCAGCTTGGAAAGACACCCTGGGGATACGCAGTATTTT. It yields the protein CASSLERHPGDTQYF.